The rows below give T cell receptor beta chains drawn from one sample of a study of blood T cell repertoires in COVID-19. The method was immunoSEQ multiplex PCR; TCRdb's version includes in-frame clones alone and lacks a portion of them. Of approximately 180,000 clones listed, roughly 89% are singletons. Sequencing was carried out using peripheral blood. The receptors derive from a woman aged 45 to 65 with acute or convalescent COVID-19. Each CDR3 is given with its conserved first and last residue. D genes are given only for firm matches. Only some rows state a clone size, as once, few, many or a class for expanded clones.

v_gene	j_gene	d_gene	abundance	CDR3aa	CDR3nt
TRBV11-3	TRBJ2-7	-	-	CASSVTQGTYEQYF	TGTGCCAGCAGCGTCACACAGGGTACCTACGAGCAGTACTTC
TRBV6-2/TRBV6-3	TRBJ1-5	TRBD1	-	CASSYPQGAGQPQHF	TGTGCCAGCAGTTACCCACAGGGGGCCGGTCAGCCCCAGCATTTT
TRBV7-8	TRBJ1-6	-	-	CASSFRTANNSPLHF	TGTGCCAGCAGCTTCCGGACAGCCAATAATTCACCCCTCCACTTT
TRBV7-2	TRBJ2-3	-	-	CASSLMGGLWADTQYF	TGTGCCAGCAGCTTAATGGGGGGACTCTGGGCAGATACGCAGTATTTT
TRBV11-2	TRBJ1-1	-	-	CASSLPGMNTEAFF	TGTGCCAGCAGCTTACCAGGGATGAACACTGAAGCTTTCTTT
TRBV27	TRBJ1-2	-	-	CASSLQGPVDGYTF	TGTGCCAGCAGCCTACAGGGTCCGGTGGATGGCTACACCTTC
TRBV7-7	TRBJ2-1	TRBD2	-	CASSLFSSGRGSSYNEQFF	TGTGCCAGCAGCTTATTTTCTAGCGGGAGGGGAAGCTCCTACAATGAGCAGTTCTTC
TRBV3-1/TRBV3-2	TRBJ1-1	-	-	CASIEILNTEAFF	TGTGCCAGCATTGAGATTTTGAACACTGAAGCTTTCTTT
TRBV4-3	TRBJ2-7	TRBD2	-	CASSQGLVYEQYF	TGCGCCAGCAGCCAGGGACTAGTCTACGAGCAGTACTTC
TRBV24-1	TRBJ2-2	TRBD1	-	CATSDPRQGPGELFF	TGTGCCACCAGTGACCCGAGACAGGGTCCCGGGGAGCTGTTTTTT
TRBV24-1	TRBJ2-4	TRBD1	-	CATSDAGTGENIQYF	TGTGCCACCAGTGATGCCGGGACAGGGGAGAACATTCAGTACTTC
TRBV4-3	TRBJ1-1	-	-	CASSPKHYLATEAFF	TGCGCCAGCAGCCCTAAACACTACCTAGCCACTGAAGCTTTCTTT
TRBV5-8	TRBJ2-5	TRBD2	-	CASSQGLAGGFRQETQYF	TGTGCCAGCAGCCAGGGACTAGCGGGAGGATTCCGCCAAGAGACCCAGTACTTC
TRBV4-2	TRBJ2-7	TRBD2	few	CASSQDRASGAGSYEQYF	TGTGCCAGCAGCCAAGATCGGGCTAGCGGGGCCGGATCCTACGAGCAGTACTTC
TRBV5-5	TRBJ2-7	TRBD2	-	CASRSLAGGGYEQYF	TGTGCCAGCAGGTCGCTTGCGGGGGGCGGTTACGAGCAGTACTTC
TRBV6-1	TRBJ1-5	-	-	CASSPAREGQPQHF	TGTGCCAGCAGTCCCGCCAGGGAAGGGCAGCCCCAGCATTTT
TRBV10-3	TRBJ2-2	TRBD2	-	CAIKPGGGDTGELFF	TGTGCCATCAAACCCGGGGGGGGTGACACCGGGGAGCTGTTTTTT
TRBV7-2	TRBJ1-1	TRBD1	-	CASSLIGTGTVNTEAFF	TGTGCCAGCAGCTTAATTGGGACCGGGACAGTGAACACTGAAGCTTTCTTT
TRBV2	TRBJ1-2	-	-	CASSVSLSVTF	TGTGCCAGCAGTGTTAGTTTAAGTGTAACCTTC
TRBV5-1	TRBJ1-5	-	-	CASSLGVVGANQPQHF	TGCGCCAGCAGCTTGGGGGTCGTAGGGGCGAATCAGCCCCAGCATTTT
TRBV7-2	TRBJ1-5	TRBD1	many	CASSFSTGDSNQPQHF	TGTGCCAGCAGCTTTTCGACAGGGGATAGCAATCAGCCCCAGCATTTT
TRBV18	TRBJ1-1	-	once	CASSPSAGRSVTEAFF	TGTGCCAGCTCACCGAGTGCGGGGCGCTCGGTAACTGAAGCTTTCTTT
TRBV5-4	TRBJ2-5	-	-	CASSRQRAGETQYF	TGTGCCAGCAGCCGCCAGAGGGCTGGAGAGACCCAGTACTTC
TRBV19	TRBJ1-2	-	-	CASSIDRNYGYTF	TGTGCCAGTAGTATAGACAGGAACTATGGCTACACCTTC
TRBV9	TRBJ1-2	-	-	CASSPAGWSYGYTF	TGTGCCAGCAGCCCTGCAGGGTGGAGCTATGGCTACACCTTC
TRBV5-4	TRBJ2-7	-	-	CASSLAATTYEQYF	TGTGCCAGCAGCTTGGCCGCGACTACCTACGAGCAGTACTTC
TRBV6-2/TRBV6-3	TRBJ2-3	-	-	CASSYPLSGTDTQYF	TGTGCCAGCAGTTATCCTCTCTCTGGCACAGATACGCAGTATTTT
TRBV7-8	TRBJ2-1	TRBD1	-	CASSSTTPGQGGNEQFF	TGTGCCAGCAGCTCGACTACTCCGGGACAGGGAGGCAATGAGCAGTTCTTC
TRBV2	TRBJ2-3	TRBD2	-	CASSEILAGADTQYF	TGTGCCAGCAGTGAAATACTAGCGGGAGCAGATACGCAGTATTTT
TRBV7-2	TRBJ2-1	TRBD2	-	CASSQRREGREQFF	TGTGCCAGCAGCCAGAGGCGGGAGGGCCGGGAGCAGTTCTTC
TRBV6-2/TRBV6-3	TRBJ2-1	-	-	CASSSNNPQFF	TGTGCCAGCAGTTCCAACAACCCCCAGTTCTTC
TRBV6-5	TRBJ2-7	TRBD2	-	CASSYRPSGMAYEQYF	TGTGCCAGCAGTTACCGGCCTAGCGGGATGGCCTACGAGCAGTACTTC
TRBV5-8	TRBJ2-1	TRBD2	-	CASSSTSWIEQFF	TGTGCCAGCAGCTCGACTAGCTGGATTGAGCAGTTCTTC
TRBV27	TRBJ1-2	TRBD1	-	CASSHTFDRDGGYTF	TGTGCCAGCAGTCATACTTTTGACAGGGATGGTGGCTACACCTTC
TRBV30	TRBJ1-3	TRBD1	once	CAWKQGQSSGNTIYF	TGTGCCTGGAAACAGGGACAGTCATCTGGAAACACCATATATTTT
TRBV29-1	TRBJ2-1	TRBD2	once	CSAKEGSGATEQFF	TGCAGCGCGAAGGAGGGTAGCGGGGCGACTGAGCAGTTCTTC
TRBV18	TRBJ1-1	-	-	CASSPTGTPKGDTEAFF	TGTGCCAGCTCCCCCACAGGAACTCCAAAAGGGGACACTGAAGCTTTCTTT
TRBV6-5	TRBJ1-2	TRBD1	once	CASGTGGADYGYTF	TGTGCCAGCGGGACAGGGGGCGCGGACTATGGCTACACCTTC
TRBV18	TRBJ2-7	TRBD1	-	CASSQGQGWDEQYF	TGTGCCAGCTCACAAGGACAGGGTTGGGACGAGCAGTACTTC
TRBV7-6	TRBJ2-1	TRBD2	-	CASSSPSGGAKEQFF	TGTGCCAGCAGCTCCCCCAGCGGGGGGGCCAAGGAGCAGTTCTTC
TRBV4-3	TRBJ1-2	-	once	CASSQDGRAGYGYTF	TGCGCCAGCAGCCAAGATGGGCGGGCCGGCTATGGCTACACCTTC
TRBV4-1	TRBJ1-1	-	-	CASSQVLPMNTEAFF	TGCGCCAGCAGCCAAGTCCTACCCATGAACACTGAAGCTTTCTTT